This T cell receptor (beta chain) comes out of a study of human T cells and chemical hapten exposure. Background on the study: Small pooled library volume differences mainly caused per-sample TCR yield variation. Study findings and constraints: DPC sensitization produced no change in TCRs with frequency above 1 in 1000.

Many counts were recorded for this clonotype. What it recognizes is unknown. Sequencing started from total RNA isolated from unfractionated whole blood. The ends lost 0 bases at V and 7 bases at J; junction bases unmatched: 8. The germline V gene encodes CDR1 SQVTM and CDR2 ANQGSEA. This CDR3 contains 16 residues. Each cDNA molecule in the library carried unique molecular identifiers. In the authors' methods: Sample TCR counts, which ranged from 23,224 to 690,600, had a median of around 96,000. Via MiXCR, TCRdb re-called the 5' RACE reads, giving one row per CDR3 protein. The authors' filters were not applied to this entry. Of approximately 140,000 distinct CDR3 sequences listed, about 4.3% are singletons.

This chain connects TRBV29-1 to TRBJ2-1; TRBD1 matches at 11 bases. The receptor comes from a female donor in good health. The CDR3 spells CSVEDPRDRGWNEQFF. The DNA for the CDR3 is TGCAGCGTTGAAGATCCCCGGGACAGGGGGTGGAATGAGCAGTTCTTC.